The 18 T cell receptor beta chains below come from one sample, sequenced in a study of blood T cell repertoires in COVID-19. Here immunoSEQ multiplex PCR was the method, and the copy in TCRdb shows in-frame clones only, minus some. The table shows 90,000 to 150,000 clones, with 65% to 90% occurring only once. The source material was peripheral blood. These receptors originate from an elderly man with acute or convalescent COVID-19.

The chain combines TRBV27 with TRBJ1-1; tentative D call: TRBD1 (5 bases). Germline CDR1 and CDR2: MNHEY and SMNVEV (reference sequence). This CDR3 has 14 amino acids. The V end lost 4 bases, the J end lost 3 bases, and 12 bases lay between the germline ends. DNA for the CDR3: TGTGCCAGCAGTTCGCCCGGACAACACACTGAAGCTTTCTTT. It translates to CASSSPGQHTEAFF.

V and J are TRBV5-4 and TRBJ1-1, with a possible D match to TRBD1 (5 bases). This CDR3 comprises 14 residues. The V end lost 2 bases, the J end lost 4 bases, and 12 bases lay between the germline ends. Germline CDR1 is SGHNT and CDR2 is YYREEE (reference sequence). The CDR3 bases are TGTGCCAGCAGCTTAGGGGTGGGCCCCACTGAAGCTTTCTTT. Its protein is CASSLGVGPTEAFF.

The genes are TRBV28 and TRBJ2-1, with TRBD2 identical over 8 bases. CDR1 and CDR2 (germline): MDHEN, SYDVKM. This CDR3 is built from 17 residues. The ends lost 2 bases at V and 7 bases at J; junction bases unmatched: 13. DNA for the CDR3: TGTGCCAGCAGTTTAACTTTCTACGCGGGAGGCTTGAATGAGCAGTTCTTC. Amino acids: CASSLTFYAGGLNEQFF.

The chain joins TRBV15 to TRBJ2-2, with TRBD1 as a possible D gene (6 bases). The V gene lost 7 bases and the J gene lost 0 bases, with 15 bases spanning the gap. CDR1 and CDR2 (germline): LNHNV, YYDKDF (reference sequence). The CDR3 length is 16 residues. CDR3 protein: CATKPDSFANTGELFF. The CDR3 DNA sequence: TGTGCCACCAAACCGGACAGCTTCGCGAACACCGGGGAGCTGTTTTTT. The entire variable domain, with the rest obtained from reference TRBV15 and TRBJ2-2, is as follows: DAMVIQNPRYQVTQFGKPVTLSCSQTLNHNVMYWYQQKSSQAPKLLFHYYDKDFNNEADTPDNFQSRRPNTSFCFLDIRSPGLGDTAMYLCATKPDSFANTGELFFGEGSRLTVL.

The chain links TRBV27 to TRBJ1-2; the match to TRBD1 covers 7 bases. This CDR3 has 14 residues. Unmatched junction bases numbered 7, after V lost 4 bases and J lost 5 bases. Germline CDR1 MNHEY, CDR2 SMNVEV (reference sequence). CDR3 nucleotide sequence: TGTGCCAGCAGTTCAACGACAGGGAGGTATGGCTACACCTTC. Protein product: CASSSTTGRYGYTF.

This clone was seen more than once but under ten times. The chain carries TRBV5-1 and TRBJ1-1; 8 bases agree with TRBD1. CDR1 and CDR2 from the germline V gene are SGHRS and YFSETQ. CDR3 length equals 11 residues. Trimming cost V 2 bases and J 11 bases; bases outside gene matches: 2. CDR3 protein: CASSLQGVAFF. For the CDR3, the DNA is TGCGCCAGCAGCTTACAGGGGGTGGCTTTCTTT.

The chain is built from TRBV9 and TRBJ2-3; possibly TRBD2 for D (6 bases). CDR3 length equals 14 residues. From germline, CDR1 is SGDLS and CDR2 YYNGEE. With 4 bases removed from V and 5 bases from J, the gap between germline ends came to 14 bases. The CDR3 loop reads CASSLRLVGDTQYF. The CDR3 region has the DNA TGTGCCAGCAGCCTTCGACTAGTGGGAGATACGCAGTATTTT.

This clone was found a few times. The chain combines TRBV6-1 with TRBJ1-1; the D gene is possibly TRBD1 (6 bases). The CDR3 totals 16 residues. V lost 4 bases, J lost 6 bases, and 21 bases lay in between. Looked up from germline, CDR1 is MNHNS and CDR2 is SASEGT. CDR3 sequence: CASSVVGGWGPPEAFF. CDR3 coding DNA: TGTGCCAGCAGTGTAGTGGGCGGTTGGGGGCCGCCTGAAGCTTTCTTT.

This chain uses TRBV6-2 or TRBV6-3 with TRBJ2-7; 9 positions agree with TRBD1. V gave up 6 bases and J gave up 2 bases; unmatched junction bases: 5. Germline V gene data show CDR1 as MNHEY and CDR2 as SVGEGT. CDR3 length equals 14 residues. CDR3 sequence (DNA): TGTGCCAGCAGCCTGACAGGGGGTCCCTACGAGCAGTACTTC. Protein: CASSLTGGPYEQYF.

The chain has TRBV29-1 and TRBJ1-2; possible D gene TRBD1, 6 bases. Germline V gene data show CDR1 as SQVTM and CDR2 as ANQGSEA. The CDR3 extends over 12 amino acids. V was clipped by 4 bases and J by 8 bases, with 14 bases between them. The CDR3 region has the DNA TGCAGCGTTGTCGGGGGGCCAGGGGGCTACACCTTC. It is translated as CSVVGGPGGYTF. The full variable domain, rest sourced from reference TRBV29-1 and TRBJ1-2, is SAVISQKPSRDICQRGTSLTIQCQVDSQVTMMFWYRQQPGQSLTLIATANQGSEATYESGFVIDKFPISRPNLTFSTLTVSNMSPEDSSIYLCSVVGGPGGYTFGSGTRLTVV.

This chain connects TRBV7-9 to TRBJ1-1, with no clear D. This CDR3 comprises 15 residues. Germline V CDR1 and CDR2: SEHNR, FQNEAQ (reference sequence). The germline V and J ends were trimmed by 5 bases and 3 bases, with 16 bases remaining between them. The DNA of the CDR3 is TGTGCCAGCAGCCCCCTCGGGAGGGCTGACACTGAAGCTTTCTTT. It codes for CASSPLGRADTEAFF.

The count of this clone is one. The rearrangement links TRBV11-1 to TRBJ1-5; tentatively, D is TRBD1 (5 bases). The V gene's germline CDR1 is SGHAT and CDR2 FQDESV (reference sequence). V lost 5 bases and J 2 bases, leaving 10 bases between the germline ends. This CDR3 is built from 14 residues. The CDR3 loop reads CASSQAGGNQPQHF. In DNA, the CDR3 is TGTGCCAGCAGCCAAGCGGGGGGCAATCAGCCCCAGCATTTT.

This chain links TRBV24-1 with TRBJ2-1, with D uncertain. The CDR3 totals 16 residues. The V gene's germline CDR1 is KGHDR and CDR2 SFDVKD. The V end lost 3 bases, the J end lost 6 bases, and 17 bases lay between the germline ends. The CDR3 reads CATSDADIRLINEQFF. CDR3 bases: TGTGCCACCAGTGATGCCGACATACGTCTTATCAATGAGCAGTTCTTC.

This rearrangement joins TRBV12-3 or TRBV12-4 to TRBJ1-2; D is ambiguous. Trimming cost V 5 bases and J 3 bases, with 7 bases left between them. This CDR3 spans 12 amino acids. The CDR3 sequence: CASSPLHYGYTF. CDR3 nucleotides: TGTGCCAGCAGTCCCCTTCACTATGGCTACACCTTC.

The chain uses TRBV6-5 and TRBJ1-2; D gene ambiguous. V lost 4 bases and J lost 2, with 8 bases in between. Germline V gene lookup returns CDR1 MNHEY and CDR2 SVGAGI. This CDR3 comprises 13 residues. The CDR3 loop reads CASSLQINYGYTF. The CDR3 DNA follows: TGTGCCAGCAGTTTACAGATCAACTATGGCTACACCTTC.

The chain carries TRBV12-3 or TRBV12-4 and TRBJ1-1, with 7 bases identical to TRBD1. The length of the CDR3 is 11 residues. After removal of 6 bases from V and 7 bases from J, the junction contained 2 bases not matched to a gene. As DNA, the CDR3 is TGTGCCAGCAGGGGGACAGTTGAAGCTTTCTTT. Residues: CASRGTVEAFF.

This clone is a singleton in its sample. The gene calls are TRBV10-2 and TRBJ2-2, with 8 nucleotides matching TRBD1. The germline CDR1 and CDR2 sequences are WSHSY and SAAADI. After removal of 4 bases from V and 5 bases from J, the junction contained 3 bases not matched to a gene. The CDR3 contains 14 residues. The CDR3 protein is CASSGTGRTGELFF. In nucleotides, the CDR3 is TGCGCCAGCAGTGGGACAGGGCGGACCGGGGAGCTGTTTTTT.

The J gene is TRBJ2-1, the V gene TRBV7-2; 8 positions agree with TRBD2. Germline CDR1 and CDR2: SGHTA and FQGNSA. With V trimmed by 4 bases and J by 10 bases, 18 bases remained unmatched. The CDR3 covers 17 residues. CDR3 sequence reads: CASSSQAGLAGGSEQFF. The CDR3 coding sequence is TGTGCCAGCAGCTCGCAAGCCGGTCTAGCGGGCGGTTCGGAGCAGTTCTTC.